This T cell receptor beta chain is from a study of blood T cells in healthy people across ages. Study-wide results and limits: Per million T cells, TCR beta diversity dropped roughly linearly as age increased.

The CDR3 length is 14 residues. The V gene end was trimmed by 2 bases and the J gene end by 6 bases; junction bases not matched to a gene: 3. The germline CDR1 and CDR2 sequences are DFQATT and SNEGSKA (reference sequence). Combining a sample-barcoded 5' primer with a J-beta primer mix, a second PCR ran for roughly 7 to 12 cycles. TCRdb re-derived calls from the 5' RACE reads in MiXCR, one entry per CDR3 protein. This table has about 930,000 distinct CDR3 sequences, 25% to 35% appearing once. This clonotype was observed a handful of times. What it binds is unknown. This sample also belongs to another study, concerning T cells of mothers and their children.

The specimen was blood. The chain is built from TRBV20-1 and TRBJ2-7; 14 nucleotides agree with TRBD2. This receptor was taken from a woman between 40 and 55 years old in good health. CDR3 region: CSARPGLAGGEQYF. CDR3 coding DNA: TGCAGTGCTAGACCAGGACTAGCGGGGGGCGAGCAGTACTTC.